One sample yielded the 8 T cell receptor beta chains listed below, sequenced in a study of blood T cells in healthy people across ages. Through a sample-barcoded 5' primer and a J-beta primer mix, a second PCR was run for 7 to 11 cycles. TCRdb reprocessed the 5' RACE reads via MiXCR and lists one record per CDR3 protein. The repertoire holds 450,000 to 700,000 distinct CDR3 sequences, with roughly a quarter as singletons. Specimen: blood. The receptors derive from a woman in her seventies in good health.

The rearrangement joins TRBV4-3 to TRBJ1-6; D possibly corresponds to TRBD1 (6 bases). The ends were cut back, 6 bases at V and 5 bases at J, with 11 bases in the middle. The germline CDR1 and CDR2 sequences are LGHNA and YSLEER. The CDR3 runs 14 residues. The CDR3 here is CASSSRGNNSPLHF. CDR3 coding DNA: TGCGCCAGCAGTAGCAGGGGAAATAATTCACCCCTCCACTTT.

This clonotype was seen a handful of times. This sequence joins TRBV20-1 and TRBJ2-3; weak D call: TRBD2 (7 bases). V gave up 6 bases and J gave up 1 base, with 20 bases separating them. CDR3 size: 16 residues. Germline values: CDR1 DFQATT, CDR2 SNEGSKA (reference sequence). The CDR3 region is CSAWPVGAGGTDTQYF. CDR3 in DNA: TGCAGTGCATGGCCGGTGGGGGCGGGGGGCACAGATACGCAGTATTTT.

This chain joins TRBV4-2 and TRBJ2-1; D uncertain. Trimming stripped 0 bases from V and 0 bases from J, with 12 bases between. Germline-derived CDR1 and CDR2 are LGHNA and YNFKEQ. CDR3 length: 17 residues. CDR3 sequence: CASSQEPAPSSYNEQFF. In DNA, the CDR3 is TGTGCCAGCAGCCAAGAACCGGCTCCGAGCTCCTACAATGAGCAGTTCTTC.

The J gene is TRBJ1-4, the V gene TRBV5-1; tentatively, D is TRBD1 (5 bases). The CDR3 has 13 residues. The V and J ends lost 2 bases and 4 bases respectively, with 6 bases between them. Germline values: CDR1 SGHRS, CDR2 YFSETQ. CDR3 region: CASSFRVNEKLFF. The CDR3 DNA reads TGCGCCAGCAGCTTCAGGGTTAATGAAAAACTGTTTTTT.

The chain carries TRBV28 and TRBJ2-5; tentatively, D is TRBD2 (5 bases). Trimming stripped 4 bases from V and 2 bases from J, with 8 bases between. The CDR3 covers 13 residues. Per germline, CDR1 MDHEN and CDR2 SYDVKM. CDR3 coding DNA: TGTGCCAGCAGTTGGAGGCCACAAGAGACCCAGTACTTC. Translation: CASSWRPQETQYF.

As DNA, the CDR3 is TGCAGTGCTAGAGGGGGGCAGGGGTCCTACAATGAGCAGTTCTTC. Translated: CSARGGQGSYNEQFF. The chain recombines TRBV20-1 with TRBJ2-1; possibly TRBD1 for D (6 bases). V lost 1 base and J 1 base, leaving 11 bases between the germline ends. The germline V gene encodes CDR1 DFQATT and CDR2 SNEGSKA (reference sequence). The CDR3 consists of 15 residues.

This clonotype was seen a handful of times. The rearrangement uses TRBV7-2 and TRBJ2-6; D uncertain. Trimming removed 5 bases at V and 2 bases at J, with 10 bases between. CDR1 and CDR2 (germline): SGHTA, FQGNSA. The CDR3 spans 15 residues. CDR3 amino acids: CASSPSLPGANVLTF. The CDR3 nucleotides are TGTGCCAGCAGCCCAAGTCTCCCTGGGGCCAACGTCCTGACTTTC.

There are a few counts of this clonotype. The V gene is TRBV12-3 or TRBV12-4, the J gene TRBJ1-2; D call uncertain. Trimming left V 1 base short and J 8 bases short, with 11 bases between. The CDR3 has 13 residues. This CDR3 reads CASSLGGPLGYTF. CDR3 nucleotide sequence: TGTGCCAGCAGTTTAGGAGGCCCTTTGGGCTACACCTTC.